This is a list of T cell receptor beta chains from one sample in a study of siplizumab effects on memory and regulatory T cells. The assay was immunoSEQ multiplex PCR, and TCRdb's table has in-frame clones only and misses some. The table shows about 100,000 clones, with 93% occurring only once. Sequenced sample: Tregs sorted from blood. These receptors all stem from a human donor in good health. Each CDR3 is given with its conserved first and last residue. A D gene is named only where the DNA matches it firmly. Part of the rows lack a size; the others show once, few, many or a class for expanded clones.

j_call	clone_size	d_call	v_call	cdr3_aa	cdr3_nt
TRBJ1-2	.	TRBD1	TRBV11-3	CASSRHGQGDYGYTF	TGTGCCAGCAGCCGCCACGGACAGGGAGACTATGGCTACACCTTC
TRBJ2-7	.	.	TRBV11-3	CASSPGNSHEQYF	TGTGCCAGCAGCCCTGGGAACAGCCACGAGCAGTACTTC
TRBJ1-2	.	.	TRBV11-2	CASSPSGSWYGYTF	TGTGCCAGCAGCCCTAGTGGATCTTGGTATGGCTACACCTTC
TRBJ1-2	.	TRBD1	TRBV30	CAWSSTRDRGINGYTF	TGTGCCTGGAGTTCAACCCGGGACAGGGGGATAAATGGCTACACCTTC
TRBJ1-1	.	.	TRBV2	CASSPDRRNTEAFF	TGTGCCAGCAGCCCTGACAGGAGGAACACTGAAGCTTTCTTT
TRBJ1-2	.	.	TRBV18	CASSANRDYGYTF	TGTGCCAGCTCAGCCAACAGGGACTATGGCTACACCTTC
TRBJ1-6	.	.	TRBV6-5	CATRGGPYNSPLHF	TGTGCCACTCGGGGGGGACCCTATAATTCACCCCTCCACTTT
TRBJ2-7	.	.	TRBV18	CASSPLSRARQYF	TGTGCCAGCTCACCGCTCAGCAGAGCGAGGCAGTACTTC
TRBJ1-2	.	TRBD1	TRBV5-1	CASSLGDRAGGYTF	TGCGCCAGCAGCTTGGGGGACAGGGCTGGCGGCTACACCTTC
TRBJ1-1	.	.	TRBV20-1	CSAIQAAERF	TGCAGTGCTATACAGGCGGCGGAACGCTTT
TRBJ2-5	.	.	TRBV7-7	CASSQVGETQYF	TGTGCTAGCAGCCAGGTCGGTGAGACCCAGTACTTC
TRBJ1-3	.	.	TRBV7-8	CASSLAELGSGNTIYF	TGTGCCAGCAGCTTAGCGGAGCTTGGCTCTGGAAACACCATATATTTT
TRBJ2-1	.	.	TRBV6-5	CASVGYNEQFF	TGTGCCAGCGTGGGTTACAATGAGCAGTTCTTC
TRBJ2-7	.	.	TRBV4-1	CASSQTLQGADALAIEQYF	TGCGCCAGCAGCCAAACCCTACAGGGAGCTGATGCGCTAGCTATTGAGCAGTACTTC
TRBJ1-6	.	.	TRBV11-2	CASSLVSGRVSPLHF	TGTGCCAGCAGCTTAGTATCAGGGAGGGTTTCACCCCTCCACTTT
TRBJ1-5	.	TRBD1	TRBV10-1	CASTGQVDSNQPQHF	TGCGCCAGCACAGGACAGGTTGATAGCAATCAGCCCCAGCATTTT
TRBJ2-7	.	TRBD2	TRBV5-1	CASRGGSLSDEQYF	TGCGCCAGCAGGGGCGGGAGTTTGTCGGACGAGCAGTACTTC
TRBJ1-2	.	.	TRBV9	CLPSGYTF	TGCTTACCCTCTGGCTACACCTTC
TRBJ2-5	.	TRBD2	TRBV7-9	CASSRAGKTQYF	TGTGCCAGCAGCCGAGCGGGAAAGACCCAGTACTTC
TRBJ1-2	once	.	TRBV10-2	CASRKRTDLPAGGYTF	TGCGCCAGCAGAAAACGGACAGACCTCCCTGCTGGTGGCTACACCTTC
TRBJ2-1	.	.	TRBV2	CARERASYNEQFF	TGTGCCAGAGAGCGGGCATCCTACAATGAGCAGTTCTTC
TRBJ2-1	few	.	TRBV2	CASSEQIRQFF	TGTGCCAGCAGTGAACAGATTAGGCAGTTCTTC
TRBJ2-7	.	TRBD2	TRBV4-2	CASSQDSLAGESEQYF	TGTGCCAGCAGCCAAGATTCCCTAGCGGGAGAAAGCGAGCAGTACTTC
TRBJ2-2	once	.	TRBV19	CASSPGWRGSGELFF	TGTGCCAGTAGCCCGGGTTGGAGGGGATCCGGGGAGCTGTTTTTT
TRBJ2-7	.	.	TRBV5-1	CASSFIVGAEQYF	TGCGCCAGCAGCTTTATTGTGGGGGCCGAGCAGTACTTC
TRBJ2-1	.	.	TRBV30	CAWSQPGGEQFF	TGTGCCTGGAGTCAACCAGGTGGTGAGCAGTTCTTC
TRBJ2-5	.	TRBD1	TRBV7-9	CASSSEGAGTASQETQYF	TGTGCCAGCAGCTCCGAGGGCGCCGGGACAGCTAGCCAAGAGACCCAGTACTTC
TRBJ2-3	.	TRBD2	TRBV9	CASSVGAGGPPDTQYF	TGTGCCAGCAGCGTAGGTGCGGGAGGGCCCCCGGATACGCAGTATTTT
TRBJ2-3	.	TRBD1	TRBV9	CASSVDWDRSLPQYF	TGTGCCAGCAGCGTAGATTGGGACAGGAGTCTTCCGCAGTATTTT
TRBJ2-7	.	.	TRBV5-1	CASSPTGYEQYF	TGCGCCAGCAGCCCTACAGGTTACGAGCAGTACTTC
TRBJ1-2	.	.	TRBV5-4	CASSPINRLRTEKGYTF	TGTGCCAGCAGCCCTATCAACCGATTAAGGACAGAGAAGGGCTACACCTTC
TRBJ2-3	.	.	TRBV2	CASSESWGPLSGTQYF	TGTGCCAGCAGTGAATCGTGGGGGCCTCTGTCGGGTACGCAGTATTTT
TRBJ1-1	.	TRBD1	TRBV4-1	CASSPIQGQGNTEAFF	TGCGCCAGCAGCCCCATTCAGGGACAGGGGAACACTGAAGCTTTCTTT
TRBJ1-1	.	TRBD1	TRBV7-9	CASSLQGVTEAFF	TGTGCCAGCAGCTTACAGGGGGTTACTGAAGCTTTCTTT
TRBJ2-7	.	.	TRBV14	CASSPRASYEQYF	TGTGCCAGCAGCCCCAGGGCCTCCTACGAGCAGTACTTC
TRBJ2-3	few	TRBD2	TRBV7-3	CASSPAGLAGGAAQYF	TGTGCCAGCAGCCCTGCCGGACTAGCGGGAGGGGCGGCGCAGTATTTT
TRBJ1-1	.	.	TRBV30	CAWRWSMNTEAFF	TGTGCCTGGAGATGGAGCATGAACACTGAAGCTTTCTTT
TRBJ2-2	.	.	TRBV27	CASRPAGAWTGELFF	TGTGCCAGCAGACCTGCGGGGGCGTGGACCGGGGAGCTGTTTTTT
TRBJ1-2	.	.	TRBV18	CASSPPGGNYGYTF	TGTGCCAGCTCACCACCAGGAGGGAACTATGGCTACACCTTC
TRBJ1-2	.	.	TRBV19	CASNNEGYGYTF	TGTGCCAGTAACAATGAAGGGTATGGCTACACCTTC
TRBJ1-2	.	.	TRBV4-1	CASSQVNIPDYGYTF	TGCGCCAGCAGCCAAGTAAACATCCCGGACTATGGCTACACCTTC
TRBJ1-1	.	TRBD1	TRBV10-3	CAIGDRGLEAFF	TGTGCCATCGGGGACAGGGGGCTCGAAGCTTTCTTT
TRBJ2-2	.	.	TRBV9	CASSVVASGTGELFF	TGTGCCAGCAGCGTCGTCGCTAGTGGGACCGGGGAGCTGTTTTTT
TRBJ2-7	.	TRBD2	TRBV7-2	CASTPGLAGDEQYF	TGTGCCAGCACGCCGGGACTAGCGGGAGACGAGCAGTACTTC
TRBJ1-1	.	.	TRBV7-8	CASNSYRVGDTEAFF	TGTGCCAGCAATTCCTACAGGGTAGGGGACACTGAAGCTTTCTTT